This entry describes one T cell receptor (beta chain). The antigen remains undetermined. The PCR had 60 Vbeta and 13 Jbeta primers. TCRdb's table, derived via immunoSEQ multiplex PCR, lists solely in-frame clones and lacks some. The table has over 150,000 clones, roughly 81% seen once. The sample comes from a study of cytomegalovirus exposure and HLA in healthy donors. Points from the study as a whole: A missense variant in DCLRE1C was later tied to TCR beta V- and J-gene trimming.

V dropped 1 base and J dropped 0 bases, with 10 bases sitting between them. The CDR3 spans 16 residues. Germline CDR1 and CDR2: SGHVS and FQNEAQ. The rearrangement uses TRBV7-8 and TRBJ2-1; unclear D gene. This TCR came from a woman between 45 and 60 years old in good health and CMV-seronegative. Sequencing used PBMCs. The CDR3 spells CASSLEASSSYNEQFF. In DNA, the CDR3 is TGTGCCAGCAGCTTAGAGGCTAGTAGCTCCTACAATGAGCAGTTCTTC.